This T cell receptor (beta chain) was sequenced during a study of blood T cell repertoires in COVID-19. Turning to the study itself: Material from acute and convalescent COVID-19 was sourced from the United States, Italy and Spain. In each case, the material was cDNA or gDNA derived from T cells, B-cell-depleted T cells, or PBMCs.

V shed 6 bases and J 3 bases; nucleotides not matched to a gene: 4. CDR1 and CDR2 (germline): LNHDA, SQIVND (reference sequence). The CDR3 runs to 13 residues. The protocol was immunoSEQ multiplex PCR, while the TCRdb copy is restricted to in-frame clones and leaves out a portion. This table has a few hundred thousand clones, around 84% appearing once. The sequenced sample was peripheral blood. The gene calls are TRBV19 and TRBJ2-7; 8 bases map to TRBD1. This clonotype originated in a woman between 18 and 29 years old with acute or convalescent COVID-19. CDR3 coding DNA: TGTGCCAGTAGCGTGGGACAGGTCTACGAGCAGTACTTC. This codes for CASSVGQVYEQYF. Using reference TRBV19 and TRBJ2-7 for the parts outside the CDR3, the full variable domain is DGGITQSPKYLFRKEGQNVTLSCEQNLNHDAMYWYRQDPGQGLRLIYYSQIVNDFQKGDIAEGYSVSREKKESFPLTVTSAQKNPTAFYLCASSVGQVYEQYFGPGTRLTVT.